This TCR beta chain was documented in a study of blood T cells in healthy people across ages. CDR3 length: 16 amino acids. The J segment lost 2 bases and the V segment lost 6 bases, leaving 9 bases of the junction unmatched. Germline loops: CDR1 MNHNY, CDR2 SVGAGI (reference sequence). Then a second PCR, running about 6 to 12 cycles, was carried out with a sample-barcoded 5' primer and a J-beta primer mix. TCRdb reprocessed the 5' RACE reads via MiXCR and lists one record per CDR3 protein. The repertoire consists of about 580,000 distinct CDR3 sequences, with about 45% occurring once and the leading ten covering just under 25%. Findings and caveats of the study: Naive and antigen-experienced cells could not be conclusively compared, given unsorted PBMCs.

This clonotype came up a few times. Its antigen is undetermined. A much larger clone differs from this one at a single base, so this may be a read error. The TCR originated in a man aged 80 or over in good health. The rearrangement uses TRBV6-6 and TRBJ2-1; TRBD2 agrees at 8 bases. Sequencing used blood. CDR3 residues: CASRDGGDPTYNEQFF. The CDR3 coding sequence is TGTGCCAGCAGAGACGGGGGGGATCCGACCTACAATGAGCAGTTCTTC.